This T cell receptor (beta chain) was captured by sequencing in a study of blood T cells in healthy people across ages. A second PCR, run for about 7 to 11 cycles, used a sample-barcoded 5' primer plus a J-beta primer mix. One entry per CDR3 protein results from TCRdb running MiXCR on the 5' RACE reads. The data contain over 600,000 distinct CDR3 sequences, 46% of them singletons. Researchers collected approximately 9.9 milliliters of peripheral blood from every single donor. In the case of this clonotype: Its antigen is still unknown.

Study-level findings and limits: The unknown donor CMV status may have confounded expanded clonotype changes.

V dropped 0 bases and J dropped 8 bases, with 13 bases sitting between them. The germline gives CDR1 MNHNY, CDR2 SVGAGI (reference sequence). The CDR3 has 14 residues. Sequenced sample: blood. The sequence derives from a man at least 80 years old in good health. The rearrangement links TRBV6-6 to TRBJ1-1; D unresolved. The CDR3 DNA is TGTGCCAGCAGTTACTCGCGATCCTCGGGGGAAGCTTTCTTT. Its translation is CASSYSRSSGEAFF.